These 8 T cell receptor beta chains share one sample of origin, sequenced in a study of shared clonotypes between healthy human individuals. CD8 cells classed as naive were CD45RO-negative and positively selected for CCR7, excluding terminally differentiated effector memory CD45RA+ cells. Method: immunoSEQ multiplex PCR; TCRdb's copy keeps in-frame clones and lacks some. Seen here are about 820,000 clones, about 92% observed once, and the top ten hold more than 20%. Material for sequencing was naive CD8+ T cells sorted from blood. The source of these receptors is a man aged 25-45 years in good health.

The chain's CDR3 is CASSLFVGTVPDTQYF. In DNA form, the CDR3 reads TGTGCCAGCAGCCTATTTGTGGGGACAGTTCCAGATACGCAGTATTTT. This chain links TRBV5-4 with TRBJ2-3; 7 bases are a match to TRBD1. J was trimmed by 4 bases and V by 4 bases; bases with no gene match: 12. Germline CDR1 is SGHNT and CDR2 is YYREEE (reference sequence). This CDR3 has 16 residues.

This clone was observed many times. J is TRBJ1-4 and V is TRBV6-5; 7 bases fit TRBD1. This CDR3 is 16 amino acids long. J was trimmed by 7 bases and V by 4 bases; bases with no gene match: 12. Germline V CDR1 and CDR2: MNHEY, SVGAGI. The CDR3 bases are TGTGCCAGCAGTTCAGAGAACAGGGGAGTGGGTGAAAAACTGTTTTTT. Its translation is CASSSENRGVGEKLFF.

The DNA of the CDR3 is TGTGCCAGCAGCCACGGGGAGGCAGTCATAGAGCCCCAGCATTTT. Its protein product is CASSHGEAVIEPQHF. The chain recombines TRBV6-1 with TRBJ1-5; no definite D call. Trimming pared 6 bases from V and 8 bases from J, leaving 20 bases between. The CDR3 runs to 15 residues. Per germline, CDR1 MNHNS and CDR2 SASEGT.

The rearrangement links TRBV11-2 to TRBJ2-7, with D possibly being TRBD2 (6 bases). Germline V gives CDR1 SGHAT, CDR2 FQNNGV. V lost 2 bases and J lost 2, with 16 bases in between. This CDR3 has 16 amino acids. CDR3 region: CASSLPQLGSPYEQYF. CDR3 sequence (DNA): TGTGCCAGCAGCTTACCACAACTCGGGAGTCCCTACGAGCAGTACTTC.

V is TRBV5-6 and J is TRBJ2-2; TRBD1 aligns across 7 bases. This CDR3 is 16 amino acids long. Germline assignment: CDR1 SGHDT and CDR2 YYEEEE. V dropped 0 bases and J dropped 1; count of bases not matched to a gene: 3. CDR3 loop: CASSLAWTGNTGELFF. The CDR3 DNA reads as TGTGCCAGCAGCTTGGCGTGGACAGGGAACACCGGGGAGCTGTTTTTT.

This clone was counted once. V and J are TRBV15 and TRBJ2-1; TRBD2 matches at 16 bases. Per germline, CDR1 LNHNV and CDR2 YYDKDF (reference sequence). Trimming removed 3 bases from V and 4 bases from J; junction bases left unmatched: 9. The CDR3 length is 19 residues. In DNA form, the CDR3 reads TGTGCCACCAGCAGCGGGGGGACTAGCGGGAGGGCCAATTACAATGAGCAGTTCTTC. It yields the protein CATSSGGTSGRANYNEQFF.

As regards this clone: The same CDR3 is also encoded by other DNA sequences in this sample. This chain links TRBV18 with TRBJ2-1, with 13 nucleotides matching TRBD2. Germline V lookup: CDR1 KGHSH, CDR2 LQKENI. Trimming cost V 3 bases and J 4 bases; bases outside gene matches: 3. This CDR3 has 16 residues. CDR3 loop: CASSPGTSGAYNEQFF. The DNA of the CDR3 is TGTGCCAGCTCACCCGGGACTAGCGGGGCGTACAATGAGCAGTTCTTC.

This chain links TRBV18 with TRBJ2-5; D gene uncertain. Looked up from germline, CDR1 is KGHSH and CDR2 is LQKENI. The CDR3 sequence is 14 residues long. V lost 1 base, J lost 0 bases, and 6 bases lay in between. As DNA, the CDR3 is TGTGCCAGCTCACCACACAGTAACCAAGAGACCCAGTACTTC. Its protein is CASSPHSNQETQYF.